These 9 T cell receptor beta chains were all obtained from the same sample, sequenced in a study of OX40 agonist ivuxolimab in advanced cancers. Sequencing used immunoSEQ multiplex PCR; TCRdb keeps in-frame clones, though not all of them. Of 70,000 to 80,000 clones listed, around 94% are singletons. Source: CD4+ or CD8+ T cells sorted from blood, taken in a trial of the OX40 agonist ivuxolimab. The receptors come from an adult with an advanced solid tumor such as melanoma, head and neck, liver or kidney cancer.

This chain joins TRBV7-9 and TRBJ2-5, with 9 nucleotides matching TRBD1. The J call could be wrong; TRBJ2-7 is a better fit for the DNA end. The V gene's germline CDR1 is SEHNR and CDR2 FQNEAQ (reference sequence). The CDR3 covers 18 residues. DNA for the CDR3: TGTGCCAGCAGCCCGACCCCAATACAGGGGGCCAAGGCCTACGAGCAGTACTTC. As protein: CASSPTPIQGAKAYEQYF.

The V and J genes are TRBV5-1 and TRBJ2-7; 8 bases map to TRBD2. This CDR3 region has 14 residues. The V segment lost 4 bases and the J segment 5 bases; nucleotides outside the gene matches: 8. Germline loops: CDR1 SGHRS, CDR2 YFSETQ. The CDR3 region is CASSPLGLENEQYF. CDR3 DNA sequence: TGCGCCAGCAGCCCCCTGGGACTAGAGAACGAGCAGTACTTC.

This chain joins TRBV28 and TRBJ2-7; TRBD1 might be the D (6 bases). Germline V gene lookup returns CDR1 MDHEN and CDR2 SYDVKM. The CDR3 has 15 residues. V was pared by 7 bases and J by 3 bases, with 19 bases between. This CDR3 is CASTRPRDTFYEQYF. The CDR3 nucleotides read TGTGCCAGCACCCGACCCCGGGACACTTTCTACGAGCAGTACTTC.

The chain joins TRBV4-2 to TRBJ1-3; no firm D call. In germline, CDR1 is LGHNA, CDR2 YNFKEQ. The CDR3 is 16 residues long. V was trimmed by 0 bases and J by 0 bases, leaving 9 bases between them. CDR3 DNA sequence: TGTGCCAGCAGCCAAGAACACATCTTCTCTGGAAACACCATATATTTT. This sequence encodes CASSQEHIFSGNTIYF.

The J gene is TRBJ2-3, the V gene TRBV27; D is undetermined. The V gene's germline CDR1 is MNHEY and CDR2 SMNVEV (reference sequence). V was clipped by 3 bases and J by 0 bases, with 4 bases between them. This CDR3 spans 13 amino acids. CDR3: CASSFESTDTQYF. The CDR3 nucleotides read TGTGCCAGCAGTTTTGAGAGCACAGATACGCAGTATTTT.

The chain employs TRBV6-5 and TRBJ2-2; 7 bases align to TRBD2. The J segment lost 4 bases and the V segment lost 0 bases, leaving 5 bases of the junction unmatched. The CDR3 has 16 amino acids. CDR1 is MNHEY and CDR2 is SVGAGI in the germline V gene. The CDR3 spells CASSYSTAGFTGELFF. The CDR3 DNA is TGTGCCAGCAGTTACTCGACAGCGGGGTTCACCGGGGAGCTGTTTTTT.

This rearrangement joins TRBV4-1 to TRBJ2-1, with D perhaps matching TRBD1 or TRBD2 (6 bases each). V was clipped by 1 base and J by 2 bases, with 12 bases between them. This CDR3 contains 16 residues. Germline CDR1 is MGHRA and CDR2 is YSYEKL. The CDR3 sequence: CASSQGWGAAYNEQFF. In DNA form, the CDR3 reads TGCGCCAGCAGCCAAGGGTGGGGGGCCGCCTACAATGAGCAGTTCTTC.

This rearrangement joins TRBV27 to TRBJ2-3, with D unresolved. The length of the CDR3 is 13 residues. Germline values: CDR1 MNHEY, CDR2 SMNVEV (reference sequence). Trimming removed 5 bases at V and 1 base at J, with 7 bases between. CDR3 loop: CASSTHRTDTQYF. In DNA, the CDR3 is TGTGCCAGCAGTACCCACCGCACAGATACGCAGTATTTT.

V and J are TRBV4-3 and TRBJ2-5, with 9 bases lining up with TRBD2. The CDR3 length is 16 residues. Trimming at V came to 4 bases and at J to 5 bases, leaving 11 bases not matched to a gene. The V gene's germline CDR1 is LGHNA and CDR2 YSLEER. CDR3 coding DNA: TGCGCCAGCAGCCTTTGGTCGGGACTAGCTGCGGAGACCCAGTACTTC. Its protein is CASSLWSGLAAETQYF.